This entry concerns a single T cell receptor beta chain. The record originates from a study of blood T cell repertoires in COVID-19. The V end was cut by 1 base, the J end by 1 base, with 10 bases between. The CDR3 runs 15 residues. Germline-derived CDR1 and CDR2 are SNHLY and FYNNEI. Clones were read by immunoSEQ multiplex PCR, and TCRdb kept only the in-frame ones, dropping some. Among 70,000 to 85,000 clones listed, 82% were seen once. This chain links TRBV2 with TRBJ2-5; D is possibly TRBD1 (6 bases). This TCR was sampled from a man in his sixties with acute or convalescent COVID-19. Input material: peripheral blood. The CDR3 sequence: CASSEGGQSQETQYF. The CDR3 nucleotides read TGTGCCAGCAGTGAAGGTGGACAGTCCCAAGAGACCCAGTACTTC.